The 5 T cell receptor beta chains below come from one sample, sequenced in a study of shared clonotypes between healthy human individuals. CD45RO-negative, CCR7-positively selected cells formed the naive CD8 fraction, excluding terminally differentiated effector memory CD45RA+ cells. Only in-frame clones appear in the TCRdb table, and some are missing; sequencing was by immunoSEQ multiplex PCR. The profile shows hundreds of thousands of clones, about 95% of them singletons. Source material: naive CD8+ T cells sorted from blood. The receptors originated from a woman in her 30s in good health.

The V gene is TRBV11-2, the J gene TRBJ1-2; 9 nucleotides line up with TRBD1. Germline loops: CDR1 SGHAT, CDR2 FQNNGV. The CDR3 has 14 amino acids. V lost 7 bases to trimming and J lost 8 bases; unmatched junction nucleotides: 11. The CDR3 nucleotides are TGTGCCAGCACCCGCCGGGACAGGGCTGGCGGCTACACCTTC. Translation gives CASTRRDRAGGYTF.

In its sample, this clone was seen once. V usage is TRBV2 and J usage is TRBJ2-7, with 7 bases identical to TRBD1. The CDR3 spans 12 residues. V shed 11 bases, J shed 3 bases, and the junction held 7 bases outside the gene matches. In germline, CDR1 is SNHLY, CDR2 FYNNEI. This CDR3 is CAVTGTDYEQYF. The CDR3 DNA reads TGTGCCGTTACCGGGACAGACTACGAGCAGTACTTC.

To note about this clone: The sample holds other DNA sequences that translate to the same CDR3. This chain connects TRBV28 to TRBJ1-2; D is uncertain. The germline V gene encodes CDR1 MDHEN and CDR2 SYDVKM. CDR3 size: 14 residues. V was trimmed by 2 bases and J by 4 bases, leaving 11 bases between them. In nucleotides, the CDR3 is TGTGCCAGCAGTTTAACGGACCGGATCTATGGCTACACCTTC. It is translated as CASSLTDRIYGYTF.

The rearrangement uses TRBV11-2 and TRBJ1-1; weak D call: TRBD1 (5 bases). The CDR3 runs to 14 residues. CDR1 is SGHAT, CDR2 FQNNGV, per germline. Deletions cut 1 base from V and 5 bases from J, with 11 bases between. CDR3 nucleotide sequence: TGTGCCAGCAGCTTAGGGGCAGGGCTGACTGAAGCTTTCTTT. Translation gives CASSLGAGLTEAFF. The full variable domain, in which reference TRBV11-2 and TRBJ1-1 provide the parts outside the CDR3, is EAGVAQSPRYKIIEKRQSVAFWCNPISGHATLYWYQQILGQGPKLLIQFQNNGVVDDSQLPKDRFSAERLKGVDSTLKIQPAKLEDSAVYLCASSLGAGLTEAFFGQGTRLTVV.

This chain joins TRBV5-8 and TRBJ2-7; tentatively, D is TRBD1 (6 bases). The CDR3 consists of 15 residues. Germline-derived CDR1 and CDR2 are SGHTS and YDEGEE. Trimming removed 4 bases from V and 2 bases from J, with 16 bases in between. CDR3 amino acids: CASSPRQALPYEQYF. The CDR3 DNA reads as TGTGCCAGCAGCCCGCGACAGGCCCTCCCCTACGAGCAGTACTTC.